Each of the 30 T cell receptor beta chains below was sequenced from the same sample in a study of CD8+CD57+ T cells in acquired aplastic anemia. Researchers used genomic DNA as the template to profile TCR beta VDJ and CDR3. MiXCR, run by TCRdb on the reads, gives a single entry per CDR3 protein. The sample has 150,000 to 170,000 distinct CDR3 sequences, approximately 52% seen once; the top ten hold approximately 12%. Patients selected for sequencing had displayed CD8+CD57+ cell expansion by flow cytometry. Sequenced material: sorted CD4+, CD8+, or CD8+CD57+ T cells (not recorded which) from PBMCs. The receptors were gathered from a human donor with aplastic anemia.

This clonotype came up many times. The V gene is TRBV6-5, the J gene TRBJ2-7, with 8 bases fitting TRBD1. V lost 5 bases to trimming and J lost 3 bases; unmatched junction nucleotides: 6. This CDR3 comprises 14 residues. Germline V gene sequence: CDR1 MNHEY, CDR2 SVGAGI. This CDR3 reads CASSPGTGLYEQYF. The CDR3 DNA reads TGTGCCAGCAGTCCCGGGACAGGCCTCTACGAGCAGTACTTC.

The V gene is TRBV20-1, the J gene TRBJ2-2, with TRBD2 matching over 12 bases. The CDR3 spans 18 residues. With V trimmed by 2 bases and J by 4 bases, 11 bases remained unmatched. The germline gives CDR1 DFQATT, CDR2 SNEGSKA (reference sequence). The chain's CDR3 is CSARSGTSGRGGTGELFF. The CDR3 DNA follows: TGCAGTGCTAGATCCGGGACTAGCGGGCGTGGGGGCACCGGGGAGCTGTTTTTT.

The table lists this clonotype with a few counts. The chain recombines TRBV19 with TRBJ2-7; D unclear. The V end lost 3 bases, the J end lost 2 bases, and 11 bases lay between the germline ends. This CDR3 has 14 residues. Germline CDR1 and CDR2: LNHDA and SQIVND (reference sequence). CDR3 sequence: CASSIGPGAYEQYF. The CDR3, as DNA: TGTGCCAGTAGTATCGGACCTGGGGCCTACGAGCAGTACTTC.

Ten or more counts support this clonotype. The CDR3 spells CASSLPRRSPYNEQFF. The DNA of the CDR3 is TGTGCCAGCAGCCTACCTCGAAGGAGCCCCTACAATGAGCAGTTCTTC. J is TRBJ2-1 and V is TRBV7-2; unclear D gene. Trimming took off 5 bases at V and 2 bases at J, with 16 bases between the two ends. The CDR3 extends over 16 amino acids. The germline V gene has CDR1 SGHTA and CDR2 FQGNSA.

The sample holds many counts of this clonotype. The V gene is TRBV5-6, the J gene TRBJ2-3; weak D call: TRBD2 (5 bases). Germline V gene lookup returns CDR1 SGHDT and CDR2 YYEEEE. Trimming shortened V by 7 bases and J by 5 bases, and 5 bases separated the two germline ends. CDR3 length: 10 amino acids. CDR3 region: CASAGDTQYF. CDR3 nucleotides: TGTGCCAGCGCGGGAGATACGCAGTATTTT.

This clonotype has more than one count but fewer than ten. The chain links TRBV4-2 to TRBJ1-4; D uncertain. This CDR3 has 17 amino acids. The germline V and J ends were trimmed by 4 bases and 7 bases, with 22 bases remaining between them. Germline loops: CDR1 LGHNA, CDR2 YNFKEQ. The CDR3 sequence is CASSPTKSSAPGEKLFF. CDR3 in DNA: TGTGCCAGCAGCCCGACTAAATCCTCGGCGCCCGGTGAAAAACTGTTTTTT.

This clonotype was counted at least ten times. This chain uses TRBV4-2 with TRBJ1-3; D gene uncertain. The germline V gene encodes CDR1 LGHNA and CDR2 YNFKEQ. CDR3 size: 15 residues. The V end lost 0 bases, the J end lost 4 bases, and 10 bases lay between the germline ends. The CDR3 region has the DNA TGTGCCAGCAGCCAAGATACGGGATCAGGAAACACCATATATTTT. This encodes CASSQDTGSGNTIYF.

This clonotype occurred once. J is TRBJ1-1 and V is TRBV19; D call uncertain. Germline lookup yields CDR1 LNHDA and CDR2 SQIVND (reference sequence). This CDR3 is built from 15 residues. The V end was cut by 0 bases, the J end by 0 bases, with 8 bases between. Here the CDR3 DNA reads TGTGCCAGTAGTATAGACAGCTACATGAACACTGAAGCTTTCTTT. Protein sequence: CASSIDSYMNTEAFF.

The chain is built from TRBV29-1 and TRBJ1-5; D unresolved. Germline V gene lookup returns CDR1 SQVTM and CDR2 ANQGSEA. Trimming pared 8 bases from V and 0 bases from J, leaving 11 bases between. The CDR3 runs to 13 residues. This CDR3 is CSSPAYSNQPQHF. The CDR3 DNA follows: TGCAGCAGTCCAGCTTATAGCAATCAGCCCCAGCATTTT.

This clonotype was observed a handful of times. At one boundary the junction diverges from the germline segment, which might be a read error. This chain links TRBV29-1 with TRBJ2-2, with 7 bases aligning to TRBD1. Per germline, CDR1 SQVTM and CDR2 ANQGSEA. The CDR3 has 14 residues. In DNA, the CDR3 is TGCAGCGGTGAAACAGGGGTGGGCACCGGGGAGCTGTTTTTT. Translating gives CSGETGVGTGELFF.

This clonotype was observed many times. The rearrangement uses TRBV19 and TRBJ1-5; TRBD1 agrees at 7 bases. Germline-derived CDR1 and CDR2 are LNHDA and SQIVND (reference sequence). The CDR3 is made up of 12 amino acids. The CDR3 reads CAVGQAIQPQHF. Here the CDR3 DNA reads TGTGCAGTAGGACAGGCCATCCAGCCCCAGCATTTT. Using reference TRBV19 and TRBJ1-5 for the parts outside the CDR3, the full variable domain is DGGITQSPKYLFRKEGQNVTLSCEQNLNHDAMYWYRQDPGQGLRLIYYSQIVNDFQKGDIAEGYSVSREKKESFPLTVTSAQKNPTAFYLCAVGQAIQPQHFGDGTRLSIL.

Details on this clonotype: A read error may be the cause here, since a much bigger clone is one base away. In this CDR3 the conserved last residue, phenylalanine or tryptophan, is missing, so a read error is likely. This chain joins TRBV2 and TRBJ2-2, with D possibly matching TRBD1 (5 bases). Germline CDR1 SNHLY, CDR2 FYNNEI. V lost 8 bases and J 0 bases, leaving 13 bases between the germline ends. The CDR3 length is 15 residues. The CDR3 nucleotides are TGTGCCAGCTGTAACGCAGGGACGAACACCGGGGAGCTGTTTTCT. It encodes CASCNAGTNTGELFS.

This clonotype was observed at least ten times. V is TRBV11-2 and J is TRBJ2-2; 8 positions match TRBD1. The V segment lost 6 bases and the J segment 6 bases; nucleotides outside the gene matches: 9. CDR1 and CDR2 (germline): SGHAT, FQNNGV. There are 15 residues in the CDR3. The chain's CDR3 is CASSAGQGASGELFF. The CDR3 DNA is TGTGCCAGCAGTGCCGGACAGGGAGCGTCCGGGGAGCTGTTTTTT.

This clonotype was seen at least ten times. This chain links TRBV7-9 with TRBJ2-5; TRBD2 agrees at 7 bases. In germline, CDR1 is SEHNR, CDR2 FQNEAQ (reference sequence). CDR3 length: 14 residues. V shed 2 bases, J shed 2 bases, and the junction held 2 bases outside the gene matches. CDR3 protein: CASSLIGGQETQYF. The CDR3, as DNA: TGTGCCAGCAGCTTAATCGGGGGGCAAGAGACCCAGTACTTC.

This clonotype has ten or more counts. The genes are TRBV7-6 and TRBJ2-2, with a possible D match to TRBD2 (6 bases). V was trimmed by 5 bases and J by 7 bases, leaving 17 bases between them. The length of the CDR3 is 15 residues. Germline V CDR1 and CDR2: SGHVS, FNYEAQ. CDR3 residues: CASSHLSAGSGELFF. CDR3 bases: TGTGCCAGCAGCCACCTCTCGGCGGGAAGCGGGGAGCTGTTTTTT.

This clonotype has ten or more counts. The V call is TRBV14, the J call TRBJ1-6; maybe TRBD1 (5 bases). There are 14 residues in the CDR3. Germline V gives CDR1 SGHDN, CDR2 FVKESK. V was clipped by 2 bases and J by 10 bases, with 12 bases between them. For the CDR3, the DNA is TGTGCCAGCAGCCAAACCTCAGGGTACTCACCCCTCCACTTT. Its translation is CASSQTSGYSPLHF.

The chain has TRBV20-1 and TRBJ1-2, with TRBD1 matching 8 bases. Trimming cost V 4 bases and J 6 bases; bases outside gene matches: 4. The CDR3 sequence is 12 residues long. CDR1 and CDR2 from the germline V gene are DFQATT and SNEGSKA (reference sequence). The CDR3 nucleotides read TGCAGTGCTATTACAGGGGGTGATGGCTACACCTTC. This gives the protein CSAITGGDGYTF.

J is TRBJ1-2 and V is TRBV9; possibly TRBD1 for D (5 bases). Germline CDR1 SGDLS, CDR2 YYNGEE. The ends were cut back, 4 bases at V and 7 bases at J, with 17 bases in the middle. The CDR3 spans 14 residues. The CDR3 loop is CASSSRTGGFGYTF. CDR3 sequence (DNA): TGTGCCAGCAGCTCCCGTACTGGGGGTTTTGGCTACACCTTC.

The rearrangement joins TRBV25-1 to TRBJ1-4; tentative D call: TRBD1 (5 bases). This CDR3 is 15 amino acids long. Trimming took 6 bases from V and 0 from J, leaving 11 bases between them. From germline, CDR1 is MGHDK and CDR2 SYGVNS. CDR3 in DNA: TGTGCCAGCAGGGATAGGGGTGCAACTAATGAAAAACTGTTTTTT. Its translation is CASRDRGATNEKLFF.

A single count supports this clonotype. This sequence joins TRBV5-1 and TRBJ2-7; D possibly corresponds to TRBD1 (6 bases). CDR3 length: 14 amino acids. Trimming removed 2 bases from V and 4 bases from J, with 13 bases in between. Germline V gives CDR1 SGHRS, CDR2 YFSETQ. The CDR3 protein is CASSFEGERYEQYF. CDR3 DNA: TGCGCCAGCAGCTTTGAGGGGGAGAGGTACGAGCAGTACTTC.

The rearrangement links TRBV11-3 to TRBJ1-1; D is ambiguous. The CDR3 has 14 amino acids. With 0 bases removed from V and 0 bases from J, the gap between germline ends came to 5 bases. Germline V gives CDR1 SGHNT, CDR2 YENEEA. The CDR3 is CASSLDPVNTEAFF. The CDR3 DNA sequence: TGTGCCAGCAGCTTAGATCCCGTGAACACTGAAGCTTTCTTT. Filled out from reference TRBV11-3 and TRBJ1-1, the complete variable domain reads EAGVVQSPRYKIIEKKQPVAFWCNPISGHNTLYWYLQNLGQGPELLIRYENEEAVDDSQLPKDRFSAERLKGVDSTLKIQPAELGDSAVYLCASSLDPVNTEAFFGQGTRLTVV.

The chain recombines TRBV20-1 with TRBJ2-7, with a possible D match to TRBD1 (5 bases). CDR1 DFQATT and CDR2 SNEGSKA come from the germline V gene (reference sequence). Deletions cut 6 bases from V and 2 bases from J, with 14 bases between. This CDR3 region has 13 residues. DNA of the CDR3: TGCAGTGCGGACGACAGTAACACCTACGAGCAGTACTTC. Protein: CSADDSNTYEQYF.

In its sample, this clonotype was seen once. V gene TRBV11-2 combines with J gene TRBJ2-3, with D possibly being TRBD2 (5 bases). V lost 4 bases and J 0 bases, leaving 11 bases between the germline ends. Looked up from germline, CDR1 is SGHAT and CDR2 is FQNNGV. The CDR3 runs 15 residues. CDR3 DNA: TGTGCCAGCAGCTACCAACTAGTTAGCACAGATACGCAGTATTTT. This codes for CASSYQLVSTDTQYF.

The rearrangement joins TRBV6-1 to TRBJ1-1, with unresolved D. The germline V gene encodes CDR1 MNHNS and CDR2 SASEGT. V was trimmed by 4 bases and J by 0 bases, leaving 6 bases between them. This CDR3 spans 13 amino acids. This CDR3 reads CASSGALNTEAFF. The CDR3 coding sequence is TGTGCCAGCAGTGGGGCGCTGAACACTGAAGCTTTCTTT.

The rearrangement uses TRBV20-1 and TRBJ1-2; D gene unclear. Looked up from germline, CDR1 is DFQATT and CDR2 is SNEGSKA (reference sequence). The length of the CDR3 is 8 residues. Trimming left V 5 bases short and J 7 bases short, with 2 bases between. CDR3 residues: CSAPGYTF. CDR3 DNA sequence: TGCAGTGCTCCTGGCTACACCTTC.

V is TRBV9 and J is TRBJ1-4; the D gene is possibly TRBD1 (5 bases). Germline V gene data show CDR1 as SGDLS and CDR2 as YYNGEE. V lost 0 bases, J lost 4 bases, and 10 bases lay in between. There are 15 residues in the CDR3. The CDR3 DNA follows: TGTGCCAGCAGCGTAGGGGGGAGCCTTAATGAAAAACTGTTTTTT. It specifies CASSVGGSLNEKLFF.

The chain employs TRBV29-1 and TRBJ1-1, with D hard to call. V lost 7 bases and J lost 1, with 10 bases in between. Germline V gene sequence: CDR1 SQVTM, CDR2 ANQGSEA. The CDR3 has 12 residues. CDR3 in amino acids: CSAEGANTEAFF. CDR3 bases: TGCAGCGCCGAGGGAGCGAACACTGAAGCTTTCTTT.

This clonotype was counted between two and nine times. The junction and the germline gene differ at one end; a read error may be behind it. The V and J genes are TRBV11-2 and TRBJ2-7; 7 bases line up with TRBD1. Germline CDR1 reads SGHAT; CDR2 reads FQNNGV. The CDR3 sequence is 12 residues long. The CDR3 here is CASSWTGPEQYF. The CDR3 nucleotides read TGCGCCAGCAGCTGGACAGGACCCGAGCAGTACTTC. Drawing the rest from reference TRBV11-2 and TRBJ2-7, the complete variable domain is EAGVAQSPRYKIIEKRQSVAFWCNPISGHATLYWYQQILGQGPKLLIQFQNNGVVDDSQLPKDRFSAERLKGVDSTLKIQPAKLEDSAVYLCASSWTGPEQYFGPGTRLTVT.

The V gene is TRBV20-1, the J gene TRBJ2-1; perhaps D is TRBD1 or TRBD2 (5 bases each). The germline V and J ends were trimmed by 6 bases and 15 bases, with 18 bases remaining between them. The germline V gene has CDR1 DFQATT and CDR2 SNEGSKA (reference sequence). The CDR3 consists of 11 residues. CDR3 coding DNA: TGCAGTGCCGCCGGTGAGGGGCTCCGGTTCTTC. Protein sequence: CSAAGEGLRFF.

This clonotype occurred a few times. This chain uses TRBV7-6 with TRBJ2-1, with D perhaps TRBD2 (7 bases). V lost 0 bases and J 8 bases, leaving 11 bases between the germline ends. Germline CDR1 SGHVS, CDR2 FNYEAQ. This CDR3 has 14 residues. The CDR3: CASSLAGGQHEQFF. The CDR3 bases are TGTGCCAGCAGCTTAGCGGGGGGGCAGCATGAGCAGTTCTTC. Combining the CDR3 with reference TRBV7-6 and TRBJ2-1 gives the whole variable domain GAGVSQSPRYKVTKRGQDVALRCDPISGHVSLYWYRQALGQGPEFLTYFNYEAQQDKSGLPNDRFSAERPEGSISTLTIQRTEQRDSAMYRCASSLAGGQHEQFFGPGTRLTVL.